Detailed here is one T cell receptor (beta chain). Its antigen is undetermined. This specimen comes from a study of regulatory T cells in long-lasting Graves disease. Trimming took 5 bases from V and 7 from J, leaving 12 bases between them. The CDR3 runs to 14 residues. CDR1 is SNHLY, CDR2 FYNNEI, per germline. Findings and limits, study-wide: Persistent disease preferred TRBV28, TRBJ1-2 and TRBJ2-5; new disease, TRBV20-1 and TRBJ2-1. Clonotypes that were public and shared totalled fewer than 3,500 in persistent patients versus 750 to 1,000 in new patients. Analysis covered peripheral blood alone, not thyroid tissue.

Through Arm-PCR of CDR3 regions and iRepertoire HTBI primers, TCR beta libraries were built. Each CDR3 protein gets one entry after TCRdb re-called the multiplex PCR reads with MiXCR. Among about 420,000 distinct CDR3 sequences listed, about a quarter were seen once. This sample's time point: persistent/refractory GD, antithyroid drugs over 5 years with positive TRAb. The TCR library was prepared using RNA isolated from PBMCs. The input for sequencing was peripheral blood mononuclear cells (PBMCs), taken when the disease was refractory, from a patient treated with antithyroid drugs. This sequence joins TRBV2 and TRBJ1-6; weak D call: TRBD1 (5 bases). This clonotype originated in a female donor with Graves disease. The CDR3, as DNA: TGTGCCAGCAGTTTTGGGGGACCCAATTCACCCCTCCACTTT. Encoded protein: CASSFGGPNSPLHF.